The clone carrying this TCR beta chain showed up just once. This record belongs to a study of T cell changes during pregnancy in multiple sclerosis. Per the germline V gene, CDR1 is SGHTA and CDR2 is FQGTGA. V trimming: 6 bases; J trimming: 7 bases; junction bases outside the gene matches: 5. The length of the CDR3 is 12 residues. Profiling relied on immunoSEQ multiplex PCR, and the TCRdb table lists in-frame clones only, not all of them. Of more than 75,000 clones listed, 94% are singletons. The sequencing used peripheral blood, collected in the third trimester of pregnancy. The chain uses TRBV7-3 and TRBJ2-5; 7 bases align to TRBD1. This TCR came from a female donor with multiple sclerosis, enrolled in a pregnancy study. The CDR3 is CASSTGVGTQYF. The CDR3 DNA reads TGTGCCAGCAGTACAGGGGTTGGGACCCAGTACTTC.